This T cell receptor (beta chain) derives from a study of blood T cell repertoires in COVID-19. In the study overall: The samples span acute and convalescent COVID-19 from the United States, Italy and Spain. Sources were T cells, B-cell-depleted T cells, or PBMCs; the material itself was cDNA or gDNA.

Enrollment of patients from Seattle took place during active infection, with longitudinal follow-up. In the authors' workflow: Estimates of nucleated cell counts were drawn from the amplification of reference gene primers. Sequenced by immunoSEQ multiplex PCR; TCRdb stores in-frame clones only, minus some. The V and J calls and the clone size are those of that table, but D and trimming were determined from the DNA. The data hold 150,000 or so clones, with approximately 83% observed a single time. V lost 4 bases to trimming and J lost 7 bases, with 17 bases between them. CDR1 is MGHRA and CDR2 is YSYEKL in the germline V gene. This CDR3 spans 15 amino acids.

The sample taken for sequencing was peripheral blood. The sequence derives from a woman in her sixties or seventies with COVID-19, enrolled during active disease. V is TRBV4-1 and J is TRBJ1-5, with a weak D call TRBD1 (6 bases). The CDR3 DNA reads as TGCGCCAGCAGCCTTCTTTTGGGGGGGCGCCAGCCCCAGCATTTT. This gives the protein CASSLLLGGRQPQHF.